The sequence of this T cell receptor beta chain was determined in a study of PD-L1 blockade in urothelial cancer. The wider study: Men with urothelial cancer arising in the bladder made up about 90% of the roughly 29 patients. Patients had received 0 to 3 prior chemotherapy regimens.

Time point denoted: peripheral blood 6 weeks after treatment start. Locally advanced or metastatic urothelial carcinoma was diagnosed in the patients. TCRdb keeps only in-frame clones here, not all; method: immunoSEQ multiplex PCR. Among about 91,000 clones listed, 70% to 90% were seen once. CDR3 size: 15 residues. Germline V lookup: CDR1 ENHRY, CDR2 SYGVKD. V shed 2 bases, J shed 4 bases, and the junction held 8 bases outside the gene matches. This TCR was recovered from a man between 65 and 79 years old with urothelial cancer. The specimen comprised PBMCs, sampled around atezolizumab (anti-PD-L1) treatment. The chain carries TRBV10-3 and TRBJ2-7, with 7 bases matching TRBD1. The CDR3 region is CAISETTGQRYEQYF. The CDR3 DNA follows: TGTGCCATCAGTGAGACAACGGGACAGAGATACGAGCAGTACTTC.